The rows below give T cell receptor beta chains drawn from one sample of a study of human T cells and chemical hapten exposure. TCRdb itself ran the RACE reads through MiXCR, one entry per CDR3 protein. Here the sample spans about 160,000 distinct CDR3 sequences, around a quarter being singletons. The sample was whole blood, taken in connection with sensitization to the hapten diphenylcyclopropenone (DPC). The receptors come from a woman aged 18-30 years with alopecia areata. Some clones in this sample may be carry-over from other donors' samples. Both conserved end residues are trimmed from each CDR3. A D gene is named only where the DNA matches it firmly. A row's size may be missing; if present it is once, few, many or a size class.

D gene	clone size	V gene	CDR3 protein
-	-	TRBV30	AWDRGPSRTEAF
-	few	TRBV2	ASKGPTYEQY
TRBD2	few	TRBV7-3	ASSSGLVEETQY
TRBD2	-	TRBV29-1	SVQQTSGGGRETQY
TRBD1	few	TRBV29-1	SVEEGTGLGANVLT
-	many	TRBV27	ASSFRSRGSEQY
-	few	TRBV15	ATSRDSSTPKGGYT
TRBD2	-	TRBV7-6	ASSPRPSGSLQY
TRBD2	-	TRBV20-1	RGGTSGDTQY
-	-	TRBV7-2	ASSLRPAYEQY
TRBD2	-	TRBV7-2	ASSLAAGGRETQY
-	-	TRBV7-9	ASSSPGAPLEQY
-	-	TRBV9	ASSADHTEAF
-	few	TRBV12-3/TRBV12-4	ASRRDLLNYGYT
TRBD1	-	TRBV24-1	ATGQGATDTQY
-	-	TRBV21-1	ASSKKEGPAHKPQH
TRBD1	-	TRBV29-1	SVQGALSTEAF
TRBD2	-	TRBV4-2	ASSQEAGGSYNEQF
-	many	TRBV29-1	SVGGSGF
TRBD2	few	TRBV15	ATSILAGGEQF
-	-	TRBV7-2	ASSSRQGGQPQH
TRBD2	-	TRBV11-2	ASSAVSGGPKETQY
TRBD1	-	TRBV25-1	ASSDQQGTYKNTEAF
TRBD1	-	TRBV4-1	ASSQIRTGQPYGYT
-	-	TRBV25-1	ASSAAPYSGYT
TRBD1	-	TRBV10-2	ASSVQGAIWTEAF
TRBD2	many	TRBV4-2	ASSLSSGGAVGQY
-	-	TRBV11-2	ASSLRSWGSSYNEQF
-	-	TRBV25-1	ASSESGRDTQY